The 28 T cell receptor beta chains below all came from one sample that was sequenced in a study of metastatic and nonmetastatic thyroid tumors. Every patient underwent thyroid surgery untreated. MiXCR was used by TCRdb to re-call the PCR reads. The table lists about 19,000 clones, approximately 22% of them singletons. Sequences were obtained from tumor tissue. The receptors shown here come from a male donor with papillary thyroid cancer or a benign thyroid nodule (not recorded which). Some clones in this sample may be carry-over from other donors' samples.

In this sample, this clone turned up many times. This chain connects TRBV4-2 to TRBJ2-5; D might be TRBD1 (7 bases). Per the germline V gene, CDR1 is LGHNA and CDR2 is YNFKEQ. The CDR3 totals 15 residues. Trimming stripped 0 bases from V and 5 bases from J, with 13 bases between. CDR3 residues: CASSQETSGGETQYF. CDR3 sequence (DNA): TGTGCCAGCAGCCAAGAGACCTCAGGGGGGGAGACCCAGTACTTC.

The J gene is TRBJ2-7, the V gene TRBV7-9; 7 nucleotides agree with TRBD1. The germline CDR1 and CDR2 sequences are SEHNR and FQNEAQ (reference sequence). The CDR3 extends over 14 amino acids. With 5 bases clipped from V and 3 bases from J, the junction kept 7 bases outside the gene matches. The CDR3 loop is CASSPQGSYYEQYF. In DNA, the CDR3 is TGTGCCAGCAGCCCACAGGGGTCCTACTACGAGCAGTACTTC.

In its sample, this clone is medium-sized. The chain joins TRBV2 to TRBJ2-1, with D unclear. V was pared by 4 bases and J by 4 bases, with 5 bases between. This CDR3 contains 12 residues. The germline CDR1 and CDR2 sequences are SNHLY and FYNNEI. The CDR3 DNA reads TGTGCCAGCAGTGGACTGTACAATGAGCAGTTCTTC. It translates to CASSGLYNEQFF.

This clone is medium-sized. V and J are TRBV28 and TRBJ1-2; possible D gene TRBD1, 6 bases. The CDR3 consists of 15 residues. V lost 6 bases and J lost 7, with 21 bases in between. The germline CDR1 and CDR2 sequences are MDHEN and SYDVKM. The CDR3 nucleotides read TGTGCCAGCAGAGAGCCCCGGGGACATAATGGTGGCTACACCTTC. Its translation: CASREPRGHNGGYTF.

The chain links TRBV28 to TRBJ2-7; D is uncertain. Trimming stripped 2 bases from V and 2 bases from J, with 13 bases between. This CDR3 region has 15 residues. Germline CDR1 is MDHEN and CDR2 is SYDVKM. The CDR3 nucleotides are TGTGCCAGCAGTTTAGAATCCAGACATACCTACGAGCAGTACTTC. This gives the protein CASSLESRHTYEQYF.

This clone is judged medium-sized (0.01 to 0.1%). The genes are TRBV28 and TRBJ2-1; tentatively, D is TRBD2 (6 bases). Germline CDR1 is MDHEN and CDR2 is SYDVKM. Trimming took 6 bases from V and 5 from J, leaving 17 bases between them. There are 15 residues in the CDR3. The CDR3, as DNA: TGTGCCAGCAGCCCGGATGGGACTCCCAACAATGAGCAGTTCTTC. Translating gives CASSPDGTPNNEQFF.

This clone showed up many times. The chain has TRBV5-1 and TRBJ2-7; the match to TRBD1 covers 10 bases. After removal of 4 bases from V and 5 bases from J, the junction contained 18 bases not matched to a gene. Germline V gives CDR1 SGHRS, CDR2 YFSETQ. The CDR3 spans 18 residues. The CDR3 nucleotides are TGCGCCAGCAGCCCACCTTACGGGGGGGGACAGGGGAGAAACGAGCAGTACTTC. It is translated as CASSPPYGGGQGRNEQYF.

This clone was observed at least ten times. This chain connects TRBV5-5 to TRBJ2-7, with D possibly matching TRBD2 (5 bases). Germline CDR1 SGHKS, CDR2 YYEKEE (reference sequence). The CDR3 spans 14 residues. V dropped 4 bases and J dropped 3 bases, with 14 bases sitting between them. The CDR3 loop is CASSEPERSYEQYF. The CDR3 nucleotides are TGTGCCAGCAGCGAGCCTGAGCGGAGCTACGAGCAGTACTTC.

Comment on this clone: This sequence may be a read error, since a much larger clone differs from it by one base. The J gene is TRBJ2-5, the V gene TRBV5-4; TRBD2 agrees at 11 bases. Per the germline V gene, CDR1 is SGHNT and CDR2 is YYREEE (reference sequence). The CDR3 is made up of 16 amino acids. CDR3 in amino acids: CASSLYTSGRRESQYF. CDR3 sequence (DNA): TGTGCCAGCAGCCTATATACTAGCGGGAGACGAGAGTCCCAGTACTTC.

This clone was observed at least ten times. V usage is TRBV27 and J usage is TRBJ2-3, with D possibly TRBD2 on 6 matching bases. Germline values: CDR1 MNHEY, CDR2 SMNVEV (reference sequence). V was shortened by 10 bases and J by 6 bases, with 14 bases between the two germline ends. The CDR3 totals 12 residues. CDR3: CATPSRGDTQYF. CDR3 DNA sequence: TGTGCCACTCCATCCCGGGGGGATACGCAGTATTTT.

The J gene is TRBJ1-2, the V gene TRBV7-9; perhaps TRBD1 as D (5 bases). CDR3 length equals 14 residues. Germline V gene lookup returns CDR1 SEHNR and CDR2 FQNEAQ (reference sequence). V was cut by 5 bases and J by 5 bases, with 15 bases left in between. The CDR3 DNA sequence: TGTGCCAGCAGCGCCCCGTGGGGGAGATATGGCTACACCTTC. Encoded protein: CASSAPWGRYGYTF.

The V and J genes are TRBV5-1 and TRBJ2-3, with D hard to call. The V gene lost 1 base and the J gene lost 3 bases, with 3 bases spanning the gap. In germline, CDR1 is SGHRS, CDR2 YFSETQ. This CDR3 comprises 12 residues. The CDR3, as DNA: TGCGCCAGCAGCTTGACAACAGATACGCAGTATTTT. Amino acid sequence: CASSLTTDTQYF. The entire variable domain, with the rest obtained from reference TRBV5-1 and TRBJ2-3, is as follows: KAGVTQTPRYLIKTRGQQVTLSCSPISGHRSVSWYQQTPGQGLQFLFEYFSETQRNKGNFPGRFSGRQFSNSRSEMNVSTLELGDSALYLCASSLTTDTQYFGPGTRLTVL.

In this sample, this clone turned up many times. The gene calls are TRBV7-2 and TRBJ2-1; TRBD2 matches at 10 bases. The V gene's germline CDR1 is SGHTA and CDR2 FQGNSA. The CDR3 consists of 15 residues. With 1 base clipped from V and 4 bases from J, the junction kept 1 base outside the gene matches. CDR3 region: CASSLGSGRYNEQFF. Written as DNA, the CDR3 is TGTGCCAGCAGCTTAGGTAGCGGGAGGTACAATGAGCAGTTCTTC.

About this clone itself: Its ends do not fully match the called genes, so a read error is possible. This chain joins TRBV11-2 and TRBJ1-3, with D hard to call. CDR1 is SGHAT and CDR2 is FQNNGV in the germline V gene. The CDR3 contains 16 residues. Here the CDR3 reads CASSLDRGGTGNPIYF. The CDR3 DNA sequence: TGTGCCAGCAGCTTAGATCGAGGTGGCACTGGAAACCCCATATATTTT. The whole variable domain, remainder taken from reference TRBV11-2 and TRBJ1-3, is EAGVAQSPRYKIIEKRQSVAFWCNPISGHATLYWYQQILGQGPKLLIQFQNNGVVDDSQLPKDRFSAERLKGVDSTLKIQPAKLEDSAVYLCASSLDRGGTGNPIYFGEGSWLTVV.

This clone has ten or more counts. CDR3 sequence (DNA): TGTGCCAGCAGCCAAGTAACTAGCGGGAGAGGATACGAGCAGTACTTC. It codes for CASSQVTSGRGYEQYF. This rearrangement joins TRBV3-1 to TRBJ2-7, with 11 bases identical to TRBD2. CDR3 length: 16 residues. The V segment lost 1 base and the J segment 4 bases; nucleotides outside the gene matches: 6. CDR1 LGHDT and CDR2 YNNKEL come from the germline V gene (reference sequence).

This clone is medium-sized by share. The chain combines TRBV28 with TRBJ1-2; 9 nucleotides line up with TRBD1. Germline-derived CDR1 and CDR2 are MDHEN and SYDVKM. The V segment lost 2 bases and the J segment 5 bases; nucleotides outside the gene matches: 12. The CDR3 has 17 residues. CDR3 amino acids: CASSLAYRGRREYGYTF. CDR3 coding DNA: TGTGCCAGCAGTTTAGCATACAGGGGGCGAAGGGAGTATGGCTACACCTTC.

This clone came up many times. This rearrangement joins TRBV7-9 to TRBJ2-1; D call uncertain. This CDR3 contains 13 residues. From germline, CDR1 is SEHNR and CDR2 FQNEAQ (reference sequence). Trimming left V 8 bases short and J 0 bases short, with 8 bases between. CDR3 DNA: TGTGCCAGCCGGCATAGCTCCTACAATGAGCAGTTCTTC. This encodes CASRHSSYNEQFF.

There are many counts of this clone. The CDR3: CASSKTSGFSYEQYF. DNA of the CDR3: TGTGCCAGCAGCAAGACTAGCGGGTTCTCCTACGAGCAGTACTTC. The chain has TRBV11-2 and TRBJ2-7; 10 bases map to TRBD2. The CDR3 is 15 residues long. The germline V gene has CDR1 SGHAT and CDR2 FQNNGV. V trimming: 5 bases; J trimming: 0 bases; junction bases outside the gene matches: 4. Complete variable domain (other parts from reference TRBV11-2 and TRBJ2-7): EAGVAQSPRYKIIEKRQSVAFWCNPISGHATLYWYQQILGQGPKLLIQFQNNGVVDDSQLPKDRFSAERLKGVDSTLKIQPAKLEDSAVYLCASSKTSGFSYEQYFGPGTRLTVT.

This clone occurred many times. The chain combines TRBV5-4 with TRBJ1-3, with D maybe TRBD1 (6 bases). The V end lost 1 base, the J end lost 2 bases, and 10 bases lay between the germline ends. This CDR3 region has 15 residues. Germline V lookup: CDR1 SGHNT, CDR2 YYREEE (reference sequence). The CDR3 region has the DNA TGTGCCAGCAGCTTGAGGGGGGTGACTGGAAACACCATATATTTT. This encodes CASSLRGVTGNTIYF. Based on the CDR3 plus reference TRBV5-4 and TRBJ1-3, the full variable domain is ETGVTQSPTHLIKTRGQQVTLRCSSQSGHNTVSWYQQALGQGPQFIFQYYREEENGRGNFPPRFSGLQFPNYSSELNVNALELDDSALYLCASSLRGVTGNTIYFGEGSWLTVV.

This clone has ten or more counts. The chain carries TRBV3-1 and TRBJ1-1; no clear D gene. V was trimmed by 4 bases and J by 2 bases, leaving 11 bases between them. The V gene's germline CDR1 is LGHDT and CDR2 YNNKEL (reference sequence). This CDR3 has 14 amino acids. The CDR3 is CASSLQGPNTEAFF. The CDR3 DNA is TGTGCCAGCAGCCTACAAGGACCCAACACTGAAGCTTTCTTT. Supplemented by reference TRBV3-1 and TRBJ1-1, the full variable domain reads DTAVSQTPKYLVTQMGNDKSIKCEQNLGHDTMYWYKQDSKKFLKIMFSYNNKELIINETVPNRFSPKSPDKAHLNLHINSLELGDSAVYFCASSLQGPNTEAFFGQGTRLTVV.

By sample share, this clone is medium-sized (0.01 to 0.1%). This chain links TRBV6-2 or TRBV6-3 with TRBJ2-1; 8 nucleotides line up with TRBD1. This CDR3 has 17 residues. Trimming removed 2 bases from V and 5 bases from J; junction bases left unmatched: 11. The V gene's germline CDR1 is MNHEY and CDR2 SVGEGT. CDR3 sequence: CASSYRTTGDTNNEQFF. DNA for the CDR3: TGTGCCAGCAGTTACAGGACGACAGGGGACACAAACAATGAGCAGTTCTTC.

This clone occurred many times. V usage is TRBV20-1 and J usage is TRBJ2-7, with 10 bases matching TRBD1. V gave up 6 bases and J gave up 3 bases; unmatched junction bases: 5. Germline CDR1 DFQATT, CDR2 SNEGSKA (reference sequence). The CDR3 runs 13 residues. The CDR3 region has the DNA TGCAGTGCCGCTCGGGACAGGGGCTACGAGCAGTACTTC. It encodes CSAARDRGYEQYF.

There are many counts of this clone. One junction end does not reproduce the germline sequence, and a read error may be involved. The chain couples TRBV7-7 to TRBJ2-6; 8 bases agree with TRBD1. Germline V gene data show CDR1 as SSHAT and CDR2 as FNYEAQ (reference sequence). The CDR3 sequence is 16 residues long. CDR3 in amino acids: CASSTGQGAGANVLTF. The CDR3 DNA reads as TGTGCTAGCAGCACCGGACAGGGAGCTGGGGCCAACGTCCTGACTTTC.

This clone occurred many times. The same CDR3 is also encoded by other DNA sequences in this sample. This chain links TRBV4-1 with TRBJ1-1; D call uncertain. Germline loops: CDR1 MGHRA, CDR2 YSYEKL. Trimming stripped 1 base from V and 10 bases from J, with 7 bases between. The CDR3 sequence is 11 residues long. The DNA for the CDR3 is TGCGCCAGCAGCCAAGGTCTTGGAGCTTTCTTT. Translation: CASSQGLGAFF.

In this sample, this clone turned up many times. The chain recombines TRBV28 with TRBJ2-2, with TRBD1 matching over 12 bases. V was clipped by 5 bases and J by 8 bases; unmatched bases: 9. This CDR3 region has 16 residues. In germline, CDR1 is MDHEN, CDR2 SYDVKM. CDR3 sequence reads: CASSQRDRGLSGELFF. The CDR3 DNA follows: TGTGCCAGCAGTCAGCGGGACAGGGGGCTTTCGGGGGAGCTGTTTTTT.

This clone was counted at least ten times. This chain links TRBV11-3 with TRBJ2-5; a possible D gene is TRBD2 (5 bases). This CDR3 region has 15 residues. Per germline, CDR1 SGHNT and CDR2 YENEEA. V was shortened by 2 bases and J by 4 bases, with 14 bases between the two germline ends. The CDR3 reads CASSLTSRLRETQYF. The CDR3, as DNA: TGTGCCAGCAGCTTAACTAGTAGGCTCAGAGAGACCCAGTACTTC.

The gene calls are TRBV6-1 and TRBJ2-3; tentative D call: TRBD2 (5 bases). V was trimmed by 8 bases and J by 6 bases, leaving 24 bases between them. The CDR3 has 16 amino acids. CDR1 is MNHNS, CDR2 SASEGT, per germline. CDR3 nucleotides: TGTGCCAGCCCGAGGGTTCAGTGCGAAGTTTGGGATACGCAGTATTTT. Amino acids: CASPRVQCEVWDTQYF.

The table lists this clone with many counts. The rearrangement links TRBV19 to TRBJ2-1, with 9 bases aligning to TRBD2. This CDR3 has 15 amino acids. Germline CDR1 reads LNHDA; CDR2 reads SQIVND (reference sequence). Trimming at V came to 2 bases and at J to 4 bases, leaving 3 bases not matched to a gene. The CDR3 reads CASSILAGDYNEQFF. The CDR3 DNA reads as TGTGCCAGTAGTATATTAGCGGGGGATTACAATGAGCAGTTCTTC.